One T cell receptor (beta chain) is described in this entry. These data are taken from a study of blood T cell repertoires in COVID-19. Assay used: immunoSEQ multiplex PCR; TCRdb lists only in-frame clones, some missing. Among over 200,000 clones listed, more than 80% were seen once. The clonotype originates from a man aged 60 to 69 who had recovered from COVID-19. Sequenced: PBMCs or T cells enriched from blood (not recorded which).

The CDR3 DNA reads as TGCGCCAGCAGCTTGGAGCTCTCTGGGGCCAACGTCCTGACTTTC. This translates into CASSLELSGANVLTF. V gene TRBV5-1 combines with J gene TRBJ2-6; D not resolved. CDR1 SGHRS and CDR2 YFSETQ come from the germline V gene. This CDR3 spans 15 amino acids. V lost 0 bases, J lost 0 bases, and 4 bases lay in between. Drawing the rest from reference TRBV5-1 and TRBJ2-6, the complete variable domain is KAGVTQTPRYLIKTRGQQVTLSCSPISGHRSVSWYQQTPGQGLQFLFEYFSETQRNKGNFPGRFSGRQFSNSRSEMNVSTLELGDSALYLCASSLELSGANVLTFGAGSRLTVL.